Listed here are 5 T cell receptor beta chains from one sample, sequenced in a study of blood T cell repertoires in COVID-19. Produced via immunoSEQ multiplex PCR; TCRdb's table is partial and in-frame only. Among 87,000 or so clones listed, around 84% were seen once. Sequencing was carried out using peripheral blood. Receptor source: a woman older than 75 in a cohort sampled during active or convalescent COVID-19.

The rearrangement uses TRBV13 and TRBJ1-6; D is undetermined. The CDR3 is made up of 16 amino acids. Trimming stripped 5 bases from V and 7 bases from J, with 18 bases between. Germline V lookup: CDR1 PRHDT, CDR2 FYEKMQ (reference sequence). Here the CDR3 reads CASSTAAARNNSPLHF. CDR3 DNA: TGTGCCAGCAGCACGGCCGCCGCCAGGAACAATTCACCCCTCCACTTT.

The chain employs TRBV30 and TRBJ1-2, with 7 bases identical to TRBD1. CDR1 is GTSNPN and CDR2 is SVGIG in the germline V gene (reference sequence). With 2 bases clipped from V and 8 bases from J, the junction kept 14 bases outside the gene matches. The CDR3 loop spans 15 amino acids. The CDR3: CAWSHQTGRVRGYTF. The CDR3 coding sequence is TGTGCCTGGAGTCACCAGACAGGGCGGGTTCGCGGCTACACCTTC.

This chain joins TRBV5-1 and TRBJ2-1, with a tentative D call TRBD2 (5 bases). The V gene lost 0 bases and the J gene lost 3 bases, with 13 bases spanning the gap. CDR1 SGHRS and CDR2 YFSETQ come from the germline V gene. The CDR3 covers 16 residues. The CDR3 bases are TGCGCCAGCAGCTTGGGTAGCGCCAACCACTACAATGAGCAGTTCTTC. It codes for CASSLGSANHYNEQFF. Looking up the rest from reference TRBV5-1 and TRBJ2-1 gives the full variable domain: KAGVTQTPRYLIKTRGQQVTLSCSPISGHRSVSWYQQTPGQGLQFLFEYFSETQRNKGNFPGRFSGRQFSNSRSEMNVSTLELGDSALYLCASSLGSANHYNEQFFGPGTRLTVL.

This chain links TRBV6-2 or TRBV6-3 with TRBJ1-5, with a possible D match to TRBD1 (6 bases). This CDR3 has 16 amino acids. From germline, CDR1 is MNHEY and CDR2 SVGEGT. V lost 5 bases and J 3 bases, leaving 17 bases between the germline ends. CDR3 amino acids: CASSHIQGFDNQPQHF. The DNA of the CDR3 is TGTGCCAGCAGTCACATACAGGGCTTTGACAATCAGCCCCAGCATTTT.

The gene calls are TRBV5-4 and TRBJ2-7; TRBD2 aligns across 10 bases. Unmatched junction bases numbered 5, after V lost 3 bases and J lost 2 bases. In germline, CDR1 is SGHNT, CDR2 YYREEE (reference sequence). This CDR3 comprises 15 residues. The CDR3 sequence is CASSSGLAVTYEQYV. The CDR3 DNA is TGTGCCAGCAGCTCAGGACTAGCGGTAACCTACGAGCAGTACGTC.